This T cell receptor beta chain was recovered during a study of T-cell reconstitution after alpha-beta-depleted transplantation in children. Germline V gene lookup returns CDR1 MNHEY and CDR2 SMNVEV (reference sequence). The CDR3 totals 11 residues. V shed 5 bases and J shed 5 bases, with 7 bases lying between them. A TCRbeta library incorporating unique molecular identifiers was prepared. TCRdb fed the PCR reads into MiXCR, producing one record per CDR3 protein. The profile shows nearly 550,000 distinct CDR3 sequences, 15% to 20% of them singletons. This clonotype turned up a few times. This TCR was sampled from a human donor who donated a stem cell graft to a child with acute lymphoblastic leukemia. This rearrangement joins TRBV27 to TRBJ2-7; D not certain. The sequenced sample was PBMCs from the stem cell graft donor, obtained from the stem cell graft. The CDR3 DNA sequence: TGTGCCAGCAGTGACATGCACGAGCAGTACTTC. This codes for CASSDMHEQYF.